Reported below is one T cell receptor (beta chain). The data originate from a study of blood T cell repertoires in COVID-19. Across the whole study: COVID-19 samples from acute and convalescent phases originated in the United States, Italy and Spain. T cells, B-cell-depleted T cells, or PBMCs provided the cDNA or gDNA that served as material.

The CDR3 length is 13 residues. CDR1 and CDR2 from the germline V gene are LNHDA and SQIVND (reference sequence). V was pared by 8 bases and J by 5 bases, with 13 bases between. One Seattle source followed patients from active infection through their disease course. How the authors handled the data: Scientists estimated how many nucleated cells there were by amplifying reference gene primers. The data were produced by immunoSEQ multiplex PCR, yet TCRdb's version contains in-frame clones alone and is incomplete. V and J calls and clone size come straight from that table; D and trimming were deduced from the DNA. This sample yields 250,000 to 400,000 clones, of which 85% to 90% are seen a single time; roughly 2.9% belongs to the top ten.

This TCR was sampled from a woman in her twenties or thirties with COVID-19, enrolled during active disease. The V gene is TRBV19, the J gene TRBJ1-5, with a tentative D call TRBD1 (5 bases). The sequencing input was peripheral blood. CDR3 protein: CASRGGEYQPQHF. Here the CDR3 DNA reads TGTGCCAGTCGCGGGGGAGAATATCAGCCCCAGCATTTT.